The rows below give T cell receptor beta chains drawn from one sample of a study of cytomegalovirus exposure and HLA in healthy donors. TCRdb's copy holds only in-frame clones and misses some; the assay was immunoSEQ multiplex PCR. The sample lists under 200,000 clones, over 65% occurring once. Sample: PBMCs. All receptors derive from a man aged 60-69 years in good health and CMV-seronegative. The CDR3 runs from the conserved cysteine through the conserved F or W. A D gene is named only where the DNA matches it firmly. Clone size appears in some rows only: once, few, many, or a class for an expanded clone.

J gene | V gene | clone size | D gene | CDR3 protein | CDR3 DNA
TRBJ2-7 | TRBV30 | . | TRBD2 | CAWSVAGGPGDEQYF | TGTGCCTGGAGTGTTGCGGGAGGGCCGGGTGACGAGCAGTACTTC
TRBJ1-2 | TRBV6-1 | . | . | CASREDTGLVGYTF | TGTGCCAGCAGAGAAGATACAGGGTTAGTTGGCTACACCTTC
TRBJ2-5 | TRBV2 | . | . | CASSGPNTGETQYF | TGTGCCAGCAGTGGGCCAAACACGGGGGAGACCCAGTACTTC
TRBJ1-1 | TRBV7-9 | few | . | CASSPRGRGAGTEAFF | TGTGCCAGCAGCCCAAGGGGGAGGGGCGCGGGCACTGAAGCTTTCTTT
TRBJ2-7 | TRBV6-5 | . | TRBD1 | CASSYSKVQGEYF | TGTGCCAGCAGTTACTCGAAGGTGCAGGGGGAGTACTTC
TRBJ2-3 | TRBV5-1 | . | TRBD2 | CASSGAGGPDTQYF | TGCGCCAGCAGCGGGGCGGGGGGCCCAGATACGCAGTATTTT
TRBJ2-5 | TRBV5-1 | . | . | CASSLVAGAETQYF | TGCGCCAGCAGCTTGGTGGCAGGGGCAGAGACCCAGTACTTC
TRBJ1-1 | TRBV7-2 | . | . | CASSLGTRSSGTEAFF | TGTGCCAGCAGCTTAGGTACCCGCTCTAGCGGCACTGAAGCTTTCTTT
TRBJ1-5 | TRBV18 | . | . | CASSPSLGVDQPQHF | TGTGCCAGCTCACCAAGTTTAGGGGTTGATCAGCCCCAGCATTTT
TRBJ2-5 | TRBV15 | . | TRBD2 | CATKRGRAQETQYF | TGTGCCACCAAGCGGGGTCGTGCGCAAGAGACCCAGTACTTC
TRBJ2-5 | TRBV11-2 | . | . | CASSLGLSPRRQETQYF | TGTGCCAGCAGCTTAGGCCTCTCCCCGAGGAGGCAAGAGACCCAGTACTTC
TRBJ2-7 | TRBV5-6 | . | TRBD2 | CASSYSGGGPYEQYF | TGTGCCAGCAGTTACTCGGGCGGGGGACCCTACGAGCAGTACTTC
TRBJ1-1 | TRBV2 | . | TRBD1 | CASRGTGVTEAFF | TGTGCCAGCAGAGGGACAGGCGTCACTGAAGCTTTCTTT
TRBJ1-2 | TRBV7-8 | . | TRBD1 | CASSLDGQGTGYTF | TGTGCCAGCAGCTTAGATGGACAGGGGACAGGCTACACCTTC
TRBJ2-5 | TRBV5-1 | . | TRBD2 | CASRAQSGSGETQYF | TGCGCCAGCAGAGCCCAAAGCGGGAGCGGAGAGACCCAGTACTTC
TRBJ2-7 | TRBV18 | . | TRBD1 | CASRPRTGPREQYF | TGTGCCAGCAGACCGAGGACAGGGCCAAGGGAGCAGTACTTC
TRBJ1-3 | TRBV11-2 | . | TRBD1 | CASSSRTGKAGNTIYF | TGTGCCAGCAGCTCCCGGACAGGGAAAGCGGGAAACACCATATATTTT
TRBJ1-2 | TRBV29-1 | once | . | CSVGRDTPLYGYTF | TGCAGCGTTGGCCGGGACACGCCGCTGTACGGCTACACCTTC
TRBJ2-1 | TRBV19 | . | TRBD2 | CASSLGLARDEQFF | TGTGCCAGTAGTCTCGGACTAGCGAGAGATGAGCAGTTCTTC
TRBJ1-1 | TRBV4-1 | few | . | CASSQGGRVPGAFF | TGCGCCAGCAGCCAAGGTGGGCGGGTCCCAGGTGCTTTCTTT
TRBJ1-1 | TRBV19 | . | . | CASSLGGAEAFF | TGTGCCAGTAGCCTCGGCGGGGCTGAAGCTTTCTTT